The 27 T cell receptor beta chains reported below all come from one sample, sequenced in a study of beta chain features in type 1 diabetes. No cognate antigen is known for these TCRs. Expressed TCRB transcripts got sequenced, as all isolated RNA was reverse transcribed. Clones were sequenced by immunoSEQ multiplex PCR, and TCRdb holds only the in-frame ones, with some missing. In the table there are 120,000 or so clones, about 18% of which are singletons. Study outcomes and limitations: Across all four CD4+ subsets, people with type 1 diabetes showed modestly shorter TCRB CDR3s.

Source material: central memory CD4+ T cells from blood. The receptors derive from a man aged 18-30 years with type 1 diabetes.

The chain employs TRBV30 and TRBJ1-1; 11 bases match TRBD1. The CDR3 is 16 amino acids. V shed 3 bases, J shed 5 bases, and the junction held 11 bases outside the gene matches. In germline, CDR1 is GTSNPN, CDR2 SVGIG (reference sequence). The CDR3 DNA reads TGTGCCTGGAGCCCACCGGGACAGGGGGTTTGGACTGAAGCTTTCTTT. Encoded protein: CAWSPPGQGVWTEAFF.

In this sample, this clone turned up a few times. The chain is built from TRBV30 and TRBJ1-2; D unclear. Germline V gene data show CDR1 as GTSNPN and CDR2 as SVGIG (reference sequence). The length of the CDR3 is 11 residues. Trimming removed 0 bases from V and 14 bases from J, with 13 bases in between. Here the CDR3 reads CAWSVRRAGTF. CDR3 in DNA: TGTGCCTGGAGTGTACGAAGGGCCGGGACCTTC.

This chain connects TRBV5-4 to TRBJ2-3, with TRBD2 matching 7 bases. The CDR3 has 16 amino acids. Germline assignment: CDR1 SGHNT and CDR2 YYREEE (reference sequence). Unmatched junction bases numbered 9, after V lost 3 bases and J lost 2 bases. For the CDR3, the DNA is TGTGCCAGCAGCTGGGAGCGGGGACTTGCCACAGATACGCAGTATTTT. Its translation: CASSWERGLATDTQYF.

The chain couples TRBV6-6 to TRBJ1-1; possible D gene TRBD1, 5 bases. The V end was cut by 0 bases, the J end by 1 base, with 12 bases between. The CDR3 is 16 amino acids. The germline CDR1 and CDR2 sequences are MNHNY and SVGAGI (reference sequence). CDR3 region: CASSYSDRQQNTEAFF. In nucleotides, the CDR3 is TGTGCCAGCAGTTACTCGGATCGACAGCAGAACACTGAAGCTTTCTTT.

At least ten counts were recorded for this clone. The chain couples TRBV5-6 to TRBJ1-6, with D uncertain. Trimming left V 2 bases short and J 0 bases short, with 6 bases between. CDR1 is SGHDT and CDR2 is YYEEEE in the germline V gene. CDR3 length: 15 amino acids. The CDR3 nucleotides read TGTGCCAGCAGCTTCCGGGGCTCCTATAATTCACCCCTCCACTTT. This sequence encodes CASSFRGSYNSPLHF.

This clone showed up just once. Other DNA sequences in this sample translate to the same CDR3. This chain uses TRBV7-3 with TRBJ2-1, with 10 bases aligning to TRBD1. CDR3 length: 15 amino acids. The germline gives CDR1 SGHTA, CDR2 FQGTGA. The junction had 1 base not matched to a gene; V was cut back by 3 bases and J by 2 bases. CDR3 nucleotides: TGTGCCAGCAGCTTTGACAGGGGGCCCTACAATGAGCAGTTCTTC. This codes for CASSFDRGPYNEQFF.

A few counts support this clone. This chain connects TRBV9 to TRBJ1-6; D uncertain. The CDR3 consists of 12 residues. V lost 0 bases, J lost 12 bases, and 7 bases lay in between. Germline assignment: CDR1 SGDLS and CDR2 YYNGEE. The CDR3 DNA reads as TGTGCCAGCAGCGTAGATGAGGGACCCCTCCACTTT. It yields the protein CASSVDEGPLHF.

This rearrangement joins TRBV28 to TRBJ2-5, with 8 positions matching TRBD2. Germline trimming cut 3 bases from V and 1 base from J; bases unmatched to any gene: 10. Looked up from germline, CDR1 is MDHEN and CDR2 is SYDVKM. The CDR3 runs to 17 residues. CDR3 protein: CASSFGGGPFGQETQYF. The CDR3 nucleotides are TGTGCCAGCAGTTTTGGCGGGGGGCCTTTCGGCCAAGAGACCCAGTACTTC.

This clone has just a few counts. The genes are TRBV19 and TRBJ1-5; D gene ambiguous. V lost 5 bases and J 3 bases, leaving 8 bases between the germline ends. CDR3 length: 13 residues. Germline-derived CDR1 and CDR2 are LNHDA and SQIVND (reference sequence). CDR3 nucleotide sequence: TGTGCCAGTAGTGTGGCCCTCAATCAGCCCCAGCATTTT. The encoded protein is CASSVALNQPQHF.

This clone was picked up a small number of times. The V gene is TRBV5-1, the J gene TRBJ2-1; unclear D gene. Germline CDR1 is SGHRS and CDR2 is YFSETQ. The CDR3 runs to 16 residues. The V gene lost 3 bases and the J gene lost 2 bases, with 15 bases spanning the gap. This CDR3 is CASSSRTEVTYNEQFF. CDR3 nucleotides: TGCGCCAGCAGCTCCAGGACCGAGGTGACCTACAATGAGCAGTTCTTC.

This rearrangement joins TRBV16 to TRBJ1-1; maybe TRBD1 (5 bases). V dropped 0 bases and J dropped 5 bases, with 16 bases sitting between them. The length of the CDR3 is 16 residues. The germline V gene has CDR1 KGHSY and CDR2 FQNENV. This CDR3 reads CASSQSRGRVGTEAFF. In nucleotides, the CDR3 is TGTGCCAGCAGCCAATCTCGTGGCAGGGTGGGTACTGAAGCTTTCTTT.

This clone was seen a handful of times. The chain uses TRBV21-1 and TRBJ2-4; TRBD1 is the table's D call, not checked against the DNA. TRBV21-1 is a documented pseudogene. CDR3 length: 17 residues. CDR3 in amino acids: CASRLPQGQGAKNIQYF. The CDR3 nucleotides read TGTGCCAGCAGGTTGCCCCAGGGTCAGGGGGCCAAAAACATTCAGTACTTC.

This chain connects TRBV18 to TRBJ1-1, with 9 bases lining up with TRBD1. This CDR3 spans 16 amino acids. With 3 bases clipped from V and 5 bases from J, the junction kept 10 bases outside the gene matches. The germline V gene has CDR1 KGHSH and CDR2 LQKENI. In DNA, the CDR3 is TGTGCCAGCTCACCCTTTGAGGGACAGGGAAGTACTGAAGCTTTCTTT. Its translation: CASSPFEGQGSTEAFF.

V is TRBV19 and J is TRBJ1-2; D is undetermined. Germline V gene lookup returns CDR1 LNHDA and CDR2 SQIVND (reference sequence). This CDR3 has 13 amino acids. The V and J ends lost 2 bases and 4 bases respectively, with 8 bases between them. CDR3 loop: CASSIPGSYGYTF. For the CDR3, the DNA is TGTGCCAGTAGTATACCGGGGAGCTATGGCTACACCTTC.

V usage is TRBV7-2 and J usage is TRBJ1-4; 10 bases line up with TRBD1. The CDR3 consists of 15 residues. Germline-derived CDR1 and CDR2 are SGHTA and FQGNSA. V trimming: 4 bases; J trimming: 6 bases; junction bases outside the gene matches: 5. CDR3 region: CASSSWGTGDEKLFF. CDR3 DNA sequence: TGTGCCAGCAGCTCCTGGGGGACAGGGGATGAAAAACTGTTTTTT.

This clone was seen more than once but under ten times. The chain links TRBV30 to TRBJ2-4, with D hard to call. CDR1 GTSNPN and CDR2 SVGIG come from the germline V gene (reference sequence). This CDR3 comprises 14 residues. Trimming stripped 5 bases from V and 15 bases from J, with 26 bases between. In DNA form, the CDR3 reads TGTGCCTGGCGTGCCGCGGCAGCTGGGTGGTCTCTGTACTTC. Translation gives CAWRAAAAGWSLYF.

The J gene is TRBJ1-2, the V gene TRBV27; D gene uncertain. CDR3 length equals 12 residues. Trimming shortened V by 6 bases and J by 7 bases, and 12 bases separated the two germline ends. CDR1 is MNHEY, CDR2 SMNVEV, per germline (reference sequence). CDR3 loop: CASRDPPFGYTF. The DNA for the CDR3 is TGTGCCAGCAGGGATCCTCCGTTTGGCTACACCTTC.

The gene calls are TRBV7-9 and TRBJ1-2, with D possibly TRBD1 on 5 matching bases. Per germline, CDR1 SEHNR and CDR2 FQNEAQ (reference sequence). Trimming left V 4 bases short and J 4 bases short, with 16 bases between. The CDR3 has 15 amino acids. The CDR3 is CASSSPLGVVYGYTF. CDR3 coding DNA: TGTGCCAGCAGCTCCCCCCTGGGGGTGGTCTATGGCTACACCTTC.

The V gene is TRBV21-1, the J gene TRBJ2-5; no check of the table's D call, TRBD1, against the DNA was made. TRBV21-1 is a pseudogene. This CDR3 is 18 amino acids long. For the CDR3, the DNA is TGTGCCAGCAGCAAAGAGGGCCGAGACAGGGGGCGAAAAGAGACCCAGTACTTC. It yields the protein CASSKEGRDRGRKETQYF.

With regard to this clone: Other DNA sequences within the sample encode an identical CDR3. This sequence joins TRBV18 and TRBJ2-7; 10 bases line up with TRBD1. Germline V gene sequence: CDR1 KGHSH, CDR2 LQKENI. V was pared by 3 bases and J by 0 bases, with 2 bases of the junction left unmatched. The CDR3 has 15 residues. DNA for the CDR3: TGTGCCAGCTCACCCGGGACAGGGGCCTCCTACGAGCAGTACTTC. It yields the protein CASSPGTGASYEQYF.

The chain is built from TRBV7-8 and TRBJ1-2; D gene ambiguous. The CDR3 runs to 12 residues. With 0 bases removed from V and 4 bases from J, the gap between germline ends came to 3 bases. Germline CDR1 and CDR2: SGHVS and FQNEAQ. CDR3 sequence reads: CASSLARYGYTF. DNA for the CDR3: TGTGCCAGCAGCTTAGCCCGCTATGGCTACACCTTC.

The gene calls are TRBV27 and TRBJ1-1, with D unresolved. The V end was cut by 2 bases, the J end by 0 bases, with 10 bases between. CDR1 is MNHEY, CDR2 SMNVEV, per germline (reference sequence). The CDR3 is 15 residues long. The CDR3 spells CASSLGGGMNTEAFF. DNA for the CDR3: TGTGCCAGCAGTTTAGGAGGTGGTATGAACACTGAAGCTTTCTTT.

In its sample, this clone was seen a few times. As DNA, the CDR3 is TGTGCCAGCAGTCTGACTAGCGGGAGCGGGTATGAGCAGTTCTTC. This sequence encodes CASSLTSGSGYEQFF. This chain connects TRBV21-1 to TRBJ2-1; the D call in the table, TRBD2, was not verified against the DNA. TRBV21-1 is shown as a pseudogene. There are 15 residues in the CDR3.

This clone was counted only a few times. The V gene is TRBV27, the J gene TRBJ1-2; 8 nucleotides agree with TRBD1. Germline values: CDR1 MNHEY, CDR2 SMNVEV (reference sequence). The J segment lost 2 bases and the V segment lost 3 bases, leaving 2 bases of the junction unmatched. The CDR3 is 14 residues long. The CDR3 DNA sequence: TGTGCCAGCAGTTTGGGGACAGGAAACTATGGCTACACCTTC. Amino acid sequence: CASSLGTGNYGYTF.

This clone appeared a few times. This sequence joins TRBV27 and TRBJ2-3; a possible D gene is TRBD2 (6 bases). V dropped 6 bases and J dropped 0 bases, with 7 bases sitting between them. The germline V gene encodes CDR1 MNHEY and CDR2 SMNVEV (reference sequence). The CDR3 is 13 amino acids. The CDR3 bases are TGTGCCAGCAGAGGGACTAGCACAGATACGCAGTATTTT. It codes for CASRGTSTDTQYF.

This clone was detected only a few times. The chain combines TRBV6-4 with TRBJ2-7; no reliable D call. V lost 0 bases and J lost 4, with 13 bases in between. The germline gives CDR1 MRHNA, CDR2 SNTAGT. The CDR3 length is 15 residues. CDR3 in DNA: TGTGCCAGCAGTGACTCAATTCGGGCGGAGTACGAGCAGTACTTC. Translating gives CASSDSIRAEYEQYF.

The chain links TRBV6-6 to TRBJ2-3; 7 nucleotides align to TRBD1. The CDR3 has 15 amino acids. The V gene end was trimmed by 6 bases and the J gene end by 0 bases; junction bases not matched to a gene: 6. In germline, CDR1 is MNHNY, CDR2 SVGAGI (reference sequence). The CDR3 loop reads CASREGQYSTDTQYF. CDR3 nucleotide sequence: TGTGCCAGCAGAGAGGGACAGTATAGCACAGATACGCAGTATTTT.